This T cell receptor beta chain was sequenced for a study of radiation and T cells in renal cell carcinoma. Study context: Nephrectomy followed 15 Gy stereotactic body radiation by 4 weeks.

The time point is: baseline pretreatment blood. The treatment denotes: 15 Gy SBRT to primary tumor, nephrectomy 4 weeks later. Only in-frame clones appear in the TCRdb table, and some are missing; sequencing was by immunoSEQ multiplex PCR. The repertoire consists of 150,000 or so clones, with over 75% occurring once and the leading ten covering 12%. The CDR3 spans 15 residues. V was cut by 6 bases and J by 7 bases, with 20 bases left in between. Germline CDR1 SGHDT, CDR2 YYEEEE. Here the sequenced sample was blood, taken from a patient whose treatment included radiotherapy and nephrectomy. The TCR comes from a woman aged 45 to 65 with renal cell carcinoma. The chain recombines TRBV5-6 with TRBJ2-1; D possibly corresponds to TRBD2 (7 bases). Here the CDR3 reads CASTWGGGPLNEQFF. The CDR3, as DNA: TGTGCCAGCACCTGGGGCGGGGGCCCACTTAATGAGCAGTTCTTC. Filled out from reference TRBV5-6 and TRBJ2-1, the complete variable domain reads DAGVTQSPTHLIKTRGQQVTLRCSPKSGHDTVSWYQQALGQGPQFIFQYYEEEERQRGNFPDRFSGHQFPNYSSELNVNALLLGDSALYLCASTWGGGPLNEQFFGPGTRLTVL.